These 25 T cell receptor beta chains share one sample of origin, sequenced in a study of cytomegalovirus exposure and HLA in healthy donors. Profiling relied on immunoSEQ multiplex PCR, and the TCRdb table lists in-frame clones only, not all of them. The sample contains about 200,000 clones, roughly 84% of which appear only once. The material sequenced was PBMCs. The receptors here all came from a woman in her late teens or twenties in good health and CMV-seropositive.

The chain recombines TRBV9 with TRBJ2-1; D is unclear. CDR1 is SGDLS and CDR2 is YYNGEE in the germline V gene. V lost 2 bases to trimming and J lost 0 bases, with 9 bases between them. The CDR3 consists of 15 residues. As DNA, the CDR3 is TGTGCCAGCAGCGTCAGTGAACCCTCCTACAATGAGCAGTTCTTC. The encoded protein is CASSVSEPSYNEQFF.

This rearrangement joins TRBV5-4 to TRBJ2-1; 15 bases are shared with TRBD2. This CDR3 spans 17 amino acids. Germline V gene sequence: CDR1 SGHNT, CDR2 YYREEE (reference sequence). The V segment lost 4 bases and the J segment 7 bases; nucleotides outside the gene matches: 9. Written as DNA, the CDR3 is TGTGCCAGCAGCCCGGGACAGGGACTAGCGGGAGGTAATGAGCAGTTCTTC. Translated: CASSPGQGLAGGNEQFF.

The chain is built from TRBV2 and TRBJ2-2; D not resolved. The CDR3 extends over 13 amino acids. Germline-derived CDR1 and CDR2 are SNHLY and FYNNEI. V was trimmed by 7 bases and J by 1 base, leaving 7 bases between them. DNA for the CDR3: TGTGCCAGCAATGGGCAGAACACCGGGGAGCTGTTTTTT. Its protein product is CASNGQNTGELFF.

V gene TRBV27 combines with J gene TRBJ2-7; D might be TRBD2 (6 bases). V lost 3 bases to trimming and J lost 1 base, with 10 bases between them. The CDR3 length is 14 residues. From germline, CDR1 is MNHEY and CDR2 SMNVEV (reference sequence). This CDR3 reads CASSFLTSSYEQYF. DNA for the CDR3: TGTGCCAGCAGTTTTCTGACTAGTTCCTACGAGCAGTACTTC.

The V and J genes are TRBV6-4 and TRBJ2-3; 9 bases agree with TRBD2. This CDR3 is built from 18 residues. The ends lost 5 bases at V and 4 bases at J; junction bases unmatched: 16. Germline loops: CDR1 MRHNA, CDR2 SNTAGT. The CDR3 sequence is CASSPGSLAGAHADTQYF. The CDR3 coding sequence is TGTGCCAGCAGTCCGGGATCTTTAGCGGGAGCACACGCAGATACGCAGTATTTT.

The chain couples TRBV5-1 to TRBJ1-1, with D perhaps TRBD1 (6 bases). This CDR3 comprises 14 residues. Germline CDR1 is SGHRS and CDR2 is YFSETQ. The V gene lost 2 bases and the J gene lost 1 base, with 9 bases spanning the gap. The CDR3 protein is CASSLGQKNTEAFF. DNA for the CDR3: TGCGCCAGCAGCTTAGGACAGAAGAACACTGAAGCTTTCTTT.

In its sample, this clone was seen a few times. The chain employs TRBV7-9 and TRBJ1-2; 9 bases agree with TRBD1. Germline V CDR1 and CDR2: SEHNR, FQNEAQ (reference sequence). After removal of 3 bases from V and 3 bases from J, the junction contained 8 bases not matched to a gene. The CDR3 runs 16 residues. This CDR3 reads CASSFPYRGQDYGYTF. Here the CDR3 DNA reads TGTGCCAGCAGCTTCCCCTACAGGGGGCAGGACTATGGCTACACCTTC.

The V gene is TRBV10-3, the J gene TRBJ1-1; 8 positions agree with TRBD1. Germline V lookup: CDR1 ENHRY, CDR2 SYGVKD. Trimming removed 5 bases from V and 3 bases from J; junction bases left unmatched: 2. This CDR3 is 13 amino acids long. The CDR3 DNA reads TGTGCCATCAGTCCGACAGGGGACACTGAAGCTTTCTTT. Translation gives CAISPTGDTEAFF.

The sample holds one count of this clone. The chain combines TRBV19 with TRBJ2-3; TRBD2 aligns across 8 bases. The V segment lost 4 bases and the J segment 0 bases; nucleotides outside the gene matches: 6. Germline V gene sequence: CDR1 LNHDA, CDR2 SQIVND (reference sequence). This CDR3 spans 16 amino acids. DNA for the CDR3: TGTGCCAGTAGTACCCAACTAGCGGCTAGCACAGATACGCAGTATTTT. This encodes CASSTQLAASTDTQYF.

This clone was recorded only once. The J gene is TRBJ2-2, the V gene TRBV10-3; TRBD2 matches 8 bases. V lost 6 bases to trimming and J lost 4 bases; unmatched junction nucleotides: 4. The CDR3 sequence is 14 residues long. Germline CDR1 reads ENHRY; CDR2 reads SYGVKD. The DNA of the CDR3 is TGTGCCATCAGAAGGGCGGGAGGCACCGGGGAGCTGTTTTTT. Amino acid sequence: CAIRRAGGTGELFF.

This rearrangement joins TRBV4-1 to TRBJ2-1; TRBD1 matches at 8 bases. Losses at the gene ends were 4 bases for V and 0 bases for J; bases not matched to a gene: 2. The CDR3 runs 15 residues. Germline CDR1 reads MGHRA; CDR2 reads YSYEKL. The CDR3 DNA reads as TGCGCCAGCAGCCCGGGACAGGCCTCCTACAATGAGCAGTTCTTC. Its protein product is CASSPGQASYNEQFF.

The gene calls are TRBV6-5 and TRBJ2-7, with 7 bases that match TRBD1. Germline V gene lookup returns CDR1 MNHEY and CDR2 SVGAGI. The J segment lost 0 bases and the V segment lost 7 bases, leaving 6 bases of the junction unmatched. This CDR3 is 14 amino acids long. The CDR3 DNA reads TGTGCCAGCAACGACAGGGCCGACTCCTACGAGCAGTACTTC. This sequence encodes CASNDRADSYEQYF.

The J gene is TRBJ1-2, the V gene TRBV28, with D tentatively TRBD1 (5 bases). V was pared by 7 bases and J by 0 bases, with 9 bases between. The V gene's germline CDR1 is MDHEN and CDR2 SYDVKM. The CDR3 loop spans 13 amino acids. The CDR3 region has the DNA TGTGCCAGCACTCAGGGTTCTAACTATGGCTACACCTTC. This translates into CASTQGSNYGYTF.

This sequence joins TRBV19 and TRBJ1-1; possible D gene TRBD1, 5 bases. This CDR3 is 15 amino acids long. V was cut by 5 bases and J by 5 bases, with 18 bases left in between. Germline CDR1 is LNHDA and CDR2 is SQIVND (reference sequence). The CDR3, as DNA: TGTGCCAGTAGTCGCGATCCAGGGTTGAGGACTGAAGCTTTCTTT. This sequence encodes CASSRDPGLRTEAFF. Full variable domain (remainder filled in from reference TRBV19 and TRBJ1-1): DGGITQSPKYLFRKEGQNVTLSCEQNLNHDAMYWYRQDPGQGLRLIYYSQIVNDFQKGDIAEGYSVSREKKESFPLTVTSAQKNPTAFYLCASSRDPGLRTEAFFGQGTRLTVV.

The V call is TRBV30, the J call TRBJ2-1; TRBD2 aligns across 14 bases. The junction had 6 bases not matched to a gene; V was cut back by 4 bases and J by 10 bases. Germline CDR1 and CDR2: GTSNPN and SVGIG (reference sequence). This CDR3 spans 14 amino acids. The chain's CDR3 is CAWTGGLAGDEQFF. CDR3 DNA: TGTGCCTGGACAGGGGGACTAGCGGGAGACGAGCAGTTCTTC.

A single count supports this clone. The V call is TRBV29-1, the J call TRBJ2-7; tentative D call: TRBD2 (7 bases). The germline V and J ends were trimmed by 4 bases and 5 bases, with 18 bases remaining between them. The CDR3 is made up of 14 amino acids. Germline lookup yields CDR1 SQVTM and CDR2 ANQGSEA. The CDR3 protein is CSVARVGGLNEQYF. CDR3 nucleotides: TGCAGCGTTGCCCGTGTCGGGGGGCTCAACGAGCAGTACTTC.

V and J are TRBV6-1 and TRBJ2-7; TRBD2 agrees at 7 bases. Germline V gene data show CDR1 as MNHNS and CDR2 as SASEGT. This CDR3 region has 15 residues. Trimming at V came to 6 bases and at J to 6 bases, leaving 14 bases not matched to a gene. CDR3 region: CASSPRSELAVEQYF. The CDR3 DNA sequence: TGTGCCAGCAGCCCCCGTTCAGAGCTAGCGGTCGAGCAGTACTTC.

This clone occurred once. The V call is TRBV4-1, the J call TRBJ2-1; 7 bases are a match to TRBD2. This CDR3 contains 14 residues. CDR1 and CDR2 (germline): MGHRA, YSYEKL. Trimming removed 3 bases from V and 6 bases from J; junction bases left unmatched: 5. This chain's CDR3 is CASSHPGGTNEQFF. In DNA form, the CDR3 reads TGCGCCAGCAGCCACCCCGGGGGGACCAATGAGCAGTTCTTC.

This clone is a singleton in its sample. The rearrangement links TRBV6-5 to TRBJ1-2, with unresolved D. The CDR3 is 15 amino acids. V was cut by 0 bases and J by 2 bases, with 10 bases left in between. Germline assignment: CDR1 MNHEY and CDR2 SVGAGI. The CDR3 region has the DNA TGTGCCAGCAGTTACTCCCAGTTTTCAAACTATGGCTACACCTTC. It is translated as CASSYSQFSNYGYTF.

This chain uses TRBV7-8 with TRBJ2-1; 9 bases line up with TRBD1. The length of the CDR3 is 15 residues. The V gene end was trimmed by 7 bases and the J gene end by 7 bases; junction bases not matched to a gene: 11. CDR1 SGHVS and CDR2 FQNEAQ come from the germline V gene. Here the CDR3 reads CASTPRGQGWNEQFF. The DNA for the CDR3 is TGTGCCAGCACCCCCCGGGGACAGGGTTGGAATGAGCAGTTCTTC.

The chain uses TRBV28 and TRBJ2-3, with 12 positions matching TRBD2. CDR1 and CDR2 from the germline V gene are MDHEN and SYDVKM. The CDR3 spans 15 residues. V dropped 5 bases and J dropped 3; count of bases not matched to a gene: 3. CDR3 protein: CASSITSGRTDTQYF. CDR3 sequence (DNA): TGTGCCAGCAGTATAACTAGCGGGAGGACAGATACGCAGTATTTT.

The chain uses TRBV28 and TRBJ1-2; D uncertain. V lost 3 bases and J lost 5, with 10 bases in between. In germline, CDR1 is MDHEN, CDR2 SYDVKM. The CDR3 loop spans 13 amino acids. CDR3 sequence: CASSFGLDYGYTF. The CDR3 DNA reads TGTGCCAGCAGTTTCGGCCTAGATTATGGCTACACCTTC.

This chain joins TRBV5-1 and TRBJ2-7, with 8 bases matching TRBD2. J gave up 0 bases and V 0 bases, and 5 bases lay outside the gene matches. The CDR3 extends over 16 amino acids. Germline assignment: CDR1 SGHRS and CDR2 YFSETQ. DNA of the CDR3: TGCGCCAGCAGCTTGGCCTTAGCGGGAACCTCCTACGAGCAGTACTTC. Its protein product is CASSLALAGTSYEQYF.

This rearrangement joins TRBV9 to TRBJ1-5, with 11 bases aligning to TRBD1. The V and J ends lost 0 bases and 2 bases, in that order; junction bases with no gene match: 7. Per germline, CDR1 SGDLS and CDR2 YYNGEE. The CDR3 has 18 amino acids. CDR3 residues: CASSVEGQGGSCNQPQHF. The CDR3, as DNA: TGTGCCAGCAGCGTAGAGGGACAGGGGGGGAGTTGCAATCAGCCCCAGCATTTT.

This chain connects TRBV5-1 to TRBJ2-5, with 10 bases aligning to TRBD2. Germline assignment: CDR1 SGHRS and CDR2 YFSETQ. V lost 4 bases and J lost 4; bases outside the gene matches: 10. The length of the CDR3 is 16 residues. Written as DNA, the CDR3 is TGCGCCAGCAGCGACGGTCTAGCGGGAGTCGGAGAGACCCAGTACTTC. Amino acid sequence: CASSDGLAGVGETQYF.